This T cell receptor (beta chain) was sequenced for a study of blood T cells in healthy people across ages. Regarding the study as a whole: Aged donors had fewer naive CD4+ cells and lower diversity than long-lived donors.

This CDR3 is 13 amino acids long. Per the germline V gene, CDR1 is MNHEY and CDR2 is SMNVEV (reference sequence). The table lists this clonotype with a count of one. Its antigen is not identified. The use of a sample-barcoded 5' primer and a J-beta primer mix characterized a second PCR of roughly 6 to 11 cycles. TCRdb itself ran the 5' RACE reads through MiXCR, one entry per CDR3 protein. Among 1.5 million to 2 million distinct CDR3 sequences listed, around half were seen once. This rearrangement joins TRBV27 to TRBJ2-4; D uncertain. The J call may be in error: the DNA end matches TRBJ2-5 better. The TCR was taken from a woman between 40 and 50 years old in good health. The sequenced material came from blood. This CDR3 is CASRHPFGETQYF. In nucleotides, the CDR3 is TGTGCCAGCCGCCATCCCTTTGGGGAGACCCAGTACTTC.